Listed here are 5 T cell receptor beta chains from one sample, sequenced in a study of blood T cell repertoires in COVID-19. Produced via immunoSEQ multiplex PCR; TCRdb's table is partial and in-frame only. The sample lists fewer than 250,000 clones, about 83% occurring once. Sequenced sample: PBMCs or T cells enriched from blood (not recorded which). These receptor sequences come from a woman younger than 45 who had been exposed to COVID-19.

The J gene is TRBJ1-2, the V gene TRBV6-4; TRBD1 matches at 7 bases. The germline V gene has CDR1 MRHNA and CDR2 SNTAGT. The CDR3 covers 13 residues. J gave up 7 bases and V 6 bases, and 8 bases lay outside the gene matches. The CDR3 loop reads CASRLGQAGGYTF. CDR3 coding DNA: TGTGCCAGCAGACTCGGACAGGCTGGTGGCTACACCTTC.

This chain connects TRBV11-2 to TRBJ2-5; weak D call: TRBD1 (6 bases). The V gene's germline CDR1 is SGHAT and CDR2 FQNNGV. This CDR3 comprises 15 residues. The V and J ends lost 4 bases and 7 bases respectively, with 19 bases between them. The CDR3, as DNA: TGTGCCAGCAGCTCTATAGCCAGGGGTCCACGGACCCAGTACTTC. Its protein is CASSSIARGPRTQYF.

V and J are TRBV5-1 and TRBJ2-7; TRBD1 matches 11 bases. The CDR3 is 18 amino acids. V shed 3 bases, J shed 8 bases, and the junction held 19 bases outside the gene matches. Germline V gene data show CDR1 as SGHRS and CDR2 as YFSETQ. The chain's CDR3 is CASSWGARDRGTSYKQYF. CDR3 DNA: TGCGCCAGCAGCTGGGGGGCCCGGGACAGGGGGACATCTTACAAGCAGTACTTC.

The rearrangement links TRBV6-4 to TRBJ2-3, with 8 bases that match TRBD2. Germline loops: CDR1 MRHNA, CDR2 SNTAGT. CDR3 length equals 15 residues. V trimming: 7 bases; J trimming: 2 bases; junction bases outside the gene matches: 8. The CDR3 spells CASIGGALSTDTQYF. The CDR3 DNA sequence: TGTGCCAGCATCGGGGGGGCCCTATCCACAGATACGCAGTATTTT.

J is TRBJ2-7 and V is TRBV7-9; 7 bases line up with TRBD1. CDR1 SEHNR and CDR2 FQNEAQ come from the germline V gene (reference sequence). The CDR3 consists of 14 residues. V shed 6 bases and J 7 bases; nucleotides not matched to a gene: 12. CDR3 nucleotides: TGTGCCAGCAGAGGGACAGAACCTTGGGGGGAGCAGTACTTC. Translating gives CASRGTEPWGEQYF.